Each of the 28 T cell receptor beta chains below was sequenced from the same sample in a study of blood T cells in healthy people across ages. Combining a sample-barcoded 5' primer with a J-beta primer mix, a second PCR ran for roughly 7 to 12 cycles. TCRdb re-derived calls from the 5' RACE reads in MiXCR, one entry per CDR3 protein. The table lists 250,000 to 300,000 distinct CDR3 sequences, about 25% of them singletons. Input material: blood. The receptors come from a woman aged 70-85 years in good health.

This clonotype was seen a few times. This sequence joins TRBV5-1 and TRBJ2-1; a possible D gene is TRBD1 (6 bases). CDR1 and CDR2 from the germline V gene are SGHRS and YFSETQ. CDR3 length: 15 residues. V lost 4 bases, J lost 0 bases, and 11 bases lay in between. The CDR3 region has the DNA TGCGCCAGCAGCGAAAGACAGGCCTCCTACAATGAGCAGTTCTTC. Translated, it gives CASSERQASYNEQFF.

This clonotype was seen a handful of times. This chain uses TRBV29-1 with TRBJ2-1, with TRBD2 identical over 10 bases. CDR1 is SQVTM and CDR2 is ANQGSEA in the germline V gene. V gave up 8 bases and J gave up 8 bases; unmatched junction bases: 21. The CDR3 is 17 amino acids. The CDR3 loop is CSLLAGRAGSSVHEQFF. In DNA, the CDR3 is TGCAGCCTACTAGCGGGACGTGCCGGCTCTTCTGTCCATGAGCAGTTCTTC.

As concerns this clonotype: One end of the junction varies from germline; a read error may be responsible. V usage is TRBV7-2 and J usage is TRBJ2-5; D uncertain. The CDR3 spans 12 residues. Germline V gene data show CDR1 as SGHTA and CDR2 as FQGNSA. CDR3 loop: CVSSPLLETQYF. DNA of the CDR3: TGTGTCAGCAGCCCCCTCCTGGAGACCCAGTACTTC.

This clonotype was seen at least ten times. The V call is TRBV20-1, the J call TRBJ2-5, with D perhaps TRBD2 (6 bases). Germline CDR1 is DFQATT and CDR2 is SNEGSKA (reference sequence). With 2 bases removed from V and 5 bases from J, the gap between germline ends came to 9 bases. CDR3 length: 12 residues. CDR3 in amino acids: CSARPGVETQYF. The DNA for the CDR3 is TGCAGTGCTAGACCGGGAGTCGAGACCCAGTACTTC.

J is TRBJ1-3 and V is TRBV29-1; D call uncertain. The CDR3 is 14 amino acids. Germline loops: CDR1 SQVTM, CDR2 ANQGSEA. With 0 bases removed from V and 7 bases from J, the gap between germline ends came to 13 bases. As DNA, the CDR3 is TGCAGCGTTGAAGATCATCGGATCCGGAACACCATATATTTT. It is translated as CSVEDHRIRNTIYF.

This clonotype has a handful of counts. One junction end does not reproduce the germline sequence, and a read error may be involved. V usage is TRBV28 and J usage is TRBJ2-5; 8 bases align to TRBD2. This CDR3 has 14 amino acids. Germline CDR1 is MDHEN and CDR2 is SYDVKM. The CDR3 spells CAGSLAGPWETQYF. The DNA of the CDR3 is TGTGCCGGCAGTTTAGCGGGACCTTGGGAGACCCAGTACTTC.

The gene calls are TRBV4-1 and TRBJ2-1; 10 positions match TRBD1. This CDR3 region has 17 residues. Germline V CDR1 and CDR2: MGHRA, YSYEKL. The V segment lost 0 bases and the J segment 2 bases; nucleotides outside the gene matches: 4. This CDR3 reads CASSQEPGQGTYNEQFF. CDR3 DNA: TGCGCCAGCAGCCAAGAACCGGGACAGGGGACCTACAATGAGCAGTTCTTC.

The rearrangement joins TRBV7-2 to TRBJ2-5; D is unclear. V was clipped by 1 base and J by 4 bases, with 10 bases between them. This CDR3 region has 14 residues. Per germline, CDR1 SGHTA and CDR2 FQGNSA. CDR3 sequence reads: CASSLGPQVETQYF. As DNA, the CDR3 is TGTGCCAGCAGCTTAGGTCCCCAGGTAGAGACCCAGTACTTC. Combining the CDR3 with reference TRBV7-2 and TRBJ2-5 gives the whole variable domain GAGVSQSPSNKVTEKGKDVELRCDPISGHTALYWYRQSLGQGLEFLIYFQGNSAPDKSGLPSDRFSAERTGGSVSTLTIQRTQQEDSAVYLCASSLGPQVETQYFGPGTRLLVL.

This clonotype was recorded many times. This chain connects TRBV20-1 to TRBJ2-7; perhaps TRBD2 as D (5 bases). CDR1 and CDR2 (germline): DFQATT, SNEGSKA (reference sequence). CDR3 length: 14 amino acids. Trimming shortened V by 6 bases and J by 0 bases, and 15 bases separated the two germline ends. The CDR3 loop reads CSADGLDSSYEQYF. The CDR3 DNA reads TGCAGTGCGGATGGACTTGACTCCTCCTACGAGCAGTACTTC.

The chain couples TRBV5-4 to TRBJ2-4; TRBD2 aligns across 8 bases. CDR1 is SGHNT and CDR2 is YYREEE in the germline V gene (reference sequence). The V gene end was trimmed by 0 bases and the J gene end by 3 bases; junction bases not matched to a gene: 2. The CDR3 sequence is 15 residues long. Here the CDR3 DNA reads TGTGCCAGCAGCTTGGCGGGAGGGAACAAAAACATTCAGTACTTC. It encodes CASSLAGGNKNIQYF.

The V call is TRBV3-1, the J call TRBJ2-5, with D possibly matching TRBD2 (6 bases). Germline lookup yields CDR1 LGHDT and CDR2 YNNKEL (reference sequence). The germline V and J ends were trimmed by 8 bases and 11 bases, with 24 bases remaining between them. This CDR3 comprises 14 residues. This CDR3 is CASQVALGGNEQYF. CDR3 DNA sequence: TGTGCCAGCCAAGTAGCATTAGGCGGGAATGAGCAGTACTTC.

This clonotype was counted a few times. This chain links TRBV7-9 with TRBJ1-2; 10 bases agree with TRBD1. CDR3 size: 14 residues. Germline CDR1 is SEHNR and CDR2 is FQNEAQ (reference sequence). V trimming: 3 bases; J trimming: 6 bases; junction bases outside the gene matches: 4. CDR3 sequence (DNA): TGTGCCAGCAGCTTTGGACAGGGGGGAAATGGCTACACCTTC. It translates to CASSFGQGGNGYTF.

The chain links TRBV25-1 to TRBJ2-5; a possible D gene is TRBD2 (6 bases). The ends were cut back, 3 bases at V and 1 base at J, with 15 bases in the middle. The CDR3 has 16 residues. Germline CDR1 reads MGHDK; CDR2 reads SYGVNS. CDR3 in DNA: TGTGCCAGCAGTGATGTAGTGGGAGGACTCCAAGAGACCCAGTACTTC. It yields the protein CASSDVVGGLQETQYF.

This chain uses TRBV28 with TRBJ1-2; D not resolved. Trimming pared 5 bases from V and 4 bases from J, leaving 11 bases between. The CDR3 loop spans 13 amino acids. Germline V gene sequence: CDR1 MDHEN, CDR2 SYDVKM. In DNA, the CDR3 is TGTGCCAGCAGTCTAACAGATCCCTATGGCTACACCTTC. Translating it yields CASSLTDPYGYTF.

This clonotype has a handful of counts. V and J are TRBV5-1 and TRBJ1-1; D not resolved. Trimming stripped 3 bases from V and 6 bases from J, with 12 bases between. This CDR3 is 13 amino acids long. Germline V gene sequence: CDR1 SGHRS, CDR2 YFSETQ. The CDR3 coding sequence is TGCGCCAGCAGCTCAGGTTCAAGAGCTGAAGCTTTCTTT. Its protein product is CASSSGSRAEAFF.

V and J are TRBV3-1 and TRBJ2-5, with D perhaps TRBD2 (5 bases). The DNA end is a closer match to TRBJ2-1, so the J assignment may be wrong. Germline CDR1 reads LGHDT; CDR2 reads YNNKEL (reference sequence). The length of the CDR3 is 15 residues. CDR3 region: CASSQGLEGYNEQFF. CDR3 DNA sequence: TGTGCCAGCAGCCAGGGTCTAGAGGGTTACAATGAGCAGTTCTTC.

This chain connects TRBV5-1 to TRBJ1-2, with 7 bases that match TRBD1. There are 16 residues in the CDR3. Per the germline V gene, CDR1 is SGHRS and CDR2 is YFSETQ. Trimming cost V 2 bases and J 2 bases; bases outside gene matches: 9. The CDR3: CASSLDYRDSNYGYTF. CDR3 nucleotides: TGCGCCAGCAGCTTAGATTACCGGGACAGCAACTATGGCTACACCTTC.

The rearrangement joins TRBV28 to TRBJ2-5; D perhaps matches TRBD1 (6 bases). V shed 6 bases and J shed 5 bases, with 25 bases lying between them. The CDR3 is made up of 17 amino acids. Looked up from germline, CDR1 is MDHEN and CDR2 is SYDVKM. Here the CDR3 DNA reads TGTGCCAGCAGCCTACCCGTGAGGACAGACCTCCAGGAGACCCAGTACTTC. Translating it yields CASSLPVRTDLQETQYF. Looking up the rest from reference TRBV28 and TRBJ2-5 gives the full variable domain: DVKVTQSSRYLVKRTGEKVFLECVQDMDHENMFWYRQDPGLGLRLIYFSYDVKMKEKGDIPEGYSVSREKKERFSLILESASTNQTSMYLCASSLPVRTDLQETQYFGPGTRLLVL.

V and J are TRBV7-2 and TRBJ2-5, with D perhaps TRBD1 (6 bases). This CDR3 contains 13 residues. Deletions cut 3 bases from V and 5 bases from J, with 10 bases between. CDR1 SGHTA and CDR2 FQGNSA come from the germline V gene. The CDR3 DNA sequence: TGTGCCAGCAGCTTCGCTCAGGGGGAGACCCAGTACTTC. Its protein is CASSFAQGETQYF.

This clonotype was detected only a few times. This rearrangement joins TRBV20-1 to TRBJ2-5; a weak D match, TRBD2 (6 bases). Trimming took 6 bases from V and 2 from J, leaving 10 bases between them. This CDR3 region has 12 residues. Germline assignment: CDR1 DFQATT and CDR2 SNEGSKA (reference sequence). The CDR3 here is CSATGLQETQYF. In DNA, the CDR3 is TGCAGTGCCACGGGACTTCAAGAGACCCAGTACTTC.

This clonotype was seen only once. CDR3 protein: CASSGRTGRGGYTF. CDR3 nucleotide sequence: TGTGCCAGCAGTGGGCGGACAGGACGTGGCGGCTACACCTTC. The chain employs TRBV28 and TRBJ1-2; 7 bases match TRBD1. This CDR3 is 14 amino acids long. V was clipped by 5 bases and J by 8 bases; unmatched bases: 11. Germline CDR1 and CDR2: MDHEN and SYDVKM.

This clonotype was seen a handful of times. The gene calls are TRBV28 and TRBJ2-5; 10 bases are a match to TRBD2. Matching the DNA end better, TRBJ2-1 makes the J call doubtful. There are 15 residues in the CDR3. Germline assignment: CDR1 MDHEN and CDR2 SYDVKM. Here the CDR3 reads CASSLLAGEVNEQFF. CDR3 coding DNA: TGTGCCAGCAGTTTACTAGCGGGGGAGGTCAATGAGCAGTTCTTC.

The CDR3 here is CASSLGQSREQFF. CDR3 coding DNA: TGTGCCAGCAGCCTGGGACAGTCAAGGGAGCAGTTCTTC. The chain joins TRBV5-8 to TRBJ2-1; TRBD1 agrees at 7 bases. CDR1 and CDR2 from the germline V gene are SGHTS and YDEGEE. V was clipped by 4 bases and J by 10 bases; unmatched bases: 8. CDR3 length: 13 amino acids.

Only a few counts were recorded for this clonotype. This sequence joins TRBV11-2 and TRBJ2-7; D is perhaps TRBD1 (6 bases). This CDR3 has 15 amino acids. V was cut by 2 bases and J by 9 bases, with 20 bases left in between. Germline CDR1 and CDR2: SGHAT and FQNNGV. CDR3 sequence (DNA): TGTGCCAGCAGCTTAAGTAACCCGAACCAAGGGGGGCAGTACTTC. This sequence encodes CASSLSNPNQGGQYF.

The chain uses TRBV29-1 and TRBJ2-5, with D perhaps matching TRBD1 (5 bases). V lost 4 bases to trimming and J lost 7 bases, with 19 bases between them. Germline V gene data show CDR1 as SQVTM and CDR2 as ANQGSEA. CDR3 length: 14 residues. The CDR3 coding sequence is TGCAGCGTTGGTTGGACAAGCCTTTTTGGGACCCAGTACTTC. The encoded protein is CSVGWTSLFGTQYF.

The V call is TRBV19, the J call TRBJ2-6; 8 positions match TRBD1. Germline CDR1 LNHDA, CDR2 SQIVND (reference sequence). This CDR3 has 16 residues. Trimming at V came to 8 bases and at J to 0 bases, leaving 6 bases not matched to a gene. CDR3 bases: TGTGCCAGTCGGCAGGGGGCTCTCTCTGGGGCCAACGTCCTGACTTTC. This encodes CASRQGALSGANVLTF. Together with reference TRBV19 and TRBJ2-6, the CDR3 gives the full variable domain: DGGITQSPKYLFRKEGQNVTLSCEQNLNHDAMYWYRQDPGQGLRLIYYSQIVNDFQKGDIAEGYSVSREKKESFPLTVTSAQKNPTAFYLCASRQGALSGANVLTFGAGSRLTVL.

This clonotype occurred a few times. The chain recombines TRBV5-1 with TRBJ1-4, with unresolved D. Germline CDR1 is SGHRS and CDR2 is YFSETQ. The CDR3 consists of 13 residues. The V end lost 0 bases, the J end lost 7 bases, and 7 bases lay between the germline ends. CDR3 sequence reads: CASSLEWAEKLFF. The CDR3 DNA sequence: TGCGCCAGCAGCTTGGAATGGGCTGAAAAACTGTTTTTT.

This chain links TRBV7-9 with TRBJ1-4; 8 bases agree with TRBD1. V lost 11 bases, J lost 2 bases, and 7 bases stayed unmatched. The CDR3 runs 14 residues. CDR1 and CDR2 (germline): SEHNR, FQNEAQ (reference sequence). Here the CDR3 reads CAGGRTGTNEKLFF. As DNA, the CDR3 is TGTGCCGGCGGGCGGACAGGGACTAATGAAAAACTGTTTTTT. Full variable domain (outside the CDR3, taken from reference TRBV7-9 and TRBJ1-4): DTGVSQNPRHKITKRGQNVTFRCDPISEHNRLYWYRQTLGQGPEFLTYFQNEAQLEKSRLLSDRFSAERPKGSFSTLEIQRTEQGDSAMYLCAGGRTGTNEKLFFGSGTQLSVL.